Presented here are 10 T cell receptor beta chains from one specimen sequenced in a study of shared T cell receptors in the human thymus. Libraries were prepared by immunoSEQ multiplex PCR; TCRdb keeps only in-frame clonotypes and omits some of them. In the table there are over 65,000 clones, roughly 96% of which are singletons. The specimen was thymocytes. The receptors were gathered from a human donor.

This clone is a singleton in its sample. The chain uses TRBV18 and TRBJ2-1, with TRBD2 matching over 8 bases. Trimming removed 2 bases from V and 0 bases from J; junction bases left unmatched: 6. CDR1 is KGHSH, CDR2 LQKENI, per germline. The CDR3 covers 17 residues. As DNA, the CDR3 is TGTGCCAGCTCACCATCCGTAGGACTAGCCTCCTACAATGAGCAGTTCTTC. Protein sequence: CASSPSVGLASYNEQFF.

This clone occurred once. The CDR3 region has the DNA TGTGCCAGCAGCCCCCGACTAGCGGGGGGCCCCACAGATACGCAGTATTTT. Translated: CASSPRLAGGPTDTQYF. This chain uses TRBV14 with TRBJ2-3, with 13 bases matching TRBD2. Germline loops: CDR1 SGHDN, CDR2 FVKESK. J lost 2 bases, V lost 4 bases, and 6 bases had no gene match. The CDR3 extends over 17 amino acids.

The DNA of the CDR3 is TGTGCCAGTAGACTAGCGGGGGGTCTCTACAATGAGCAGTTCTTC. This codes for CASRLAGGLYNEQFF. The genes are TRBV2 and TRBJ2-1; TRBD2 agrees at 13 bases. The trim removed 9 bases at V and 3 bases at J, leaving 5 bases unmatched. The CDR3 runs 15 residues. From germline, CDR1 is SNHLY and CDR2 FYNNEI. The variable domain in full, completed from reference TRBV2 and TRBJ2-1, reads EPEVTQTPSHQVTQMGQEVILRCVPISNHLYFYWYRQILGQKVEFLVSFYNNEISEKSEIFDDQFSVERPDGSNFTLKIRSTKLEDSAMYFCASRLAGGLYNEQFFGPGTRLTVL.

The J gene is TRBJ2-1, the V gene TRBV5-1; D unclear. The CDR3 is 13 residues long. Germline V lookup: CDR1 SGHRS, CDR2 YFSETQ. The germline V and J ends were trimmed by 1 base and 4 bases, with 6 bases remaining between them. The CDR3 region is CASSLPGYNEQFF. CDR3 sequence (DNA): TGCGCCAGCAGCTTGCCCGGGTACAATGAGCAGTTCTTC.

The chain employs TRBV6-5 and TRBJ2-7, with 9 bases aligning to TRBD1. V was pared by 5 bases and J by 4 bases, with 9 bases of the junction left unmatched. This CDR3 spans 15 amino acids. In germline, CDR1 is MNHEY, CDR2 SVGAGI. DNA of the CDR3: TGTGCCAGCAGTCACCCACCCGACAGGGGGTACGAGCAGTACTTC. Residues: CASSHPPDRGYEQYF.

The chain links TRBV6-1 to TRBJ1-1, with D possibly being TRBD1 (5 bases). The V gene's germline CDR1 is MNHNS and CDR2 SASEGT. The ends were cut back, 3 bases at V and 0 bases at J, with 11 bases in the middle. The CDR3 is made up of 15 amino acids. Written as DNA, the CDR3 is TGTGCCAGCAGTGAGGCGGGGGGATTGAACACTGAAGCTTTCTTT. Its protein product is CASSEAGGLNTEAFF.

CDR3 loop: CASRPYPKTGPDNGYTF. In DNA, the CDR3 is TGTGCCAGCAGACCATACCCAAAGACAGGGCCTGATAATGGCTACACCTTC. The genes are TRBV5-4 and TRBJ1-2; 7 positions match TRBD1. This CDR3 has 17 residues. Germline assignment: CDR1 SGHNT and CDR2 YYREEE (reference sequence). J lost 6 bases, V lost 5 bases, and 19 bases had no gene match.

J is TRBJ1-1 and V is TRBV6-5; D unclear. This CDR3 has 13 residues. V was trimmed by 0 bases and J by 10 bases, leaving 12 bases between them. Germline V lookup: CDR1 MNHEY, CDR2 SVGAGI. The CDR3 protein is CASSYSRNLAAFF. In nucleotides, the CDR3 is TGTGCCAGCAGTTACTCCCGAAACCTGGCAGCTTTCTTT.

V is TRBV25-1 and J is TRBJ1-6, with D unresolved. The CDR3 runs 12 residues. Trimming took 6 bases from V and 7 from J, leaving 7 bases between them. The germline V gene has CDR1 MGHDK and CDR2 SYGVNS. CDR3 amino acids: CASRRQNSPLHF. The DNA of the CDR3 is TGTGCCAGCAGACGGCAGAATTCACCCCTCCACTTT.

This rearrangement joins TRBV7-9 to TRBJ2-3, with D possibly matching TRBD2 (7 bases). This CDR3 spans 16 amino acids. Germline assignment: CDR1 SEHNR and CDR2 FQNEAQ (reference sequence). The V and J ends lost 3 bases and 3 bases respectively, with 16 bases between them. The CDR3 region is CASSFPRGGGTDTQYF. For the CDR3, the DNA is TGTGCCAGCAGCTTTCCCAGGGGAGGGGGAACAGATACGCAGTATTTT.